Listed below are T cell receptor beta chains from one sample, sequenced in a study of blood T cell repertoires in COVID-19. The data were produced by immunoSEQ multiplex PCR, yet TCRdb's version contains in-frame clones alone and is incomplete. The table records approximately 260,000 clones, 85% to 95% of them present only once. The sequencing input was PBMCs or T cells enriched from blood (not recorded which). The receptors here all came from a woman aged 18-35 years who had recovered from COVID-19. Each CDR3 is given with its conserved first and last residue. A D gene is named only where the DNA matches it firmly. Part of the rows lack a size; the others show once, few, many or a class for expanded clones.

len: 14
d_gene: TRBD1
v_gene: TRBV24-1
abundance: -
j_gene: TRBJ1-2
CDR3nt: TGTGCCACCAGTGGGCCCGGACAGGGGGATGGCTACACCTTC
CDR3aa: CATSGPGQGDGYTF

len: 13
d_gene: -
v_gene: TRBV23-1
abundance: few
j_gene: TRBJ2-7
CDR3nt: TGCGCCAGCAGTCTTAGCCTTGAATGCGAGCAGTACTTC
CDR3aa: CASSLSLECEQYF

len: 17
d_gene: TRBD1
v_gene: TRBV10-2
abundance: -
j_gene: TRBJ1-2
CDR3nt: TGCGCCAGCAGGAGATCGACAGGGGAGATAGCTAACTATGGCTACACCTTC
CDR3aa: CASRRSTGEIANYGYTF

len: 13
d_gene: TRBD1
v_gene: TRBV12-3/TRBV12-4
abundance: -
j_gene: TRBJ1-4
CDR3nt: TGTGCCAGCAGTTGGACAGGGCACGAAAAACTGTTTTTT
CDR3aa: CASSWTGHEKLFF

len: 10
d_gene: -
v_gene: TRBV27
abundance: -
j_gene: TRBJ1-4
CDR3nt: TGTGCCAGGCATACAGGGCAACTGTTTTTT
CDR3aa: CARHTGQLFF

len: 14
d_gene: -
v_gene: TRBV6-5
abundance: -
j_gene: TRBJ2-7
CDR3nt: TGTGCCAGCAGTAGGCAGGGCCTGACCTACGAGCAGTACTTC
CDR3aa: CASSRQGLTYEQYF

len: 15
d_gene: TRBD1
v_gene: TRBV24-1
abundance: -
j_gene: TRBJ1-2
CDR3nt: TGTGCCACCAGTGAACCCGGGACAGGTTTTACTGGCTACACCTTC
CDR3aa: CATSEPGTGFTGYTF

len: 13
d_gene: -
v_gene: TRBV27
abundance: -
j_gene: TRBJ1-2
CDR3nt: TGTGCCAGCAGTTTAGCTAGAGGGTATGGCTACACCTTC
CDR3aa: CASSLARGYGYTF

len: 12
d_gene: TRBD1
v_gene: TRBV7-3
abundance: once
j_gene: TRBJ1-2
CDR3nt: TGTGCCAGCAGCTCAGGGGACAGTGGCTACACCTTC
CDR3aa: CASSSGDSGYTF

len: 15
d_gene: TRBD1
v_gene: TRBV4-1
abundance: -
j_gene: TRBJ1-2
CDR3nt: TGCGCCAGCAGCCAAGCGGGACAGGGGAACTATGGCTACACCTTC
CDR3aa: CASSQAGQGNYGYTF

len: 12
d_gene: -
v_gene: TRBV11-2
abundance: -
j_gene: TRBJ2-3
CDR3nt: TGTGCAGTCGGGTGGGGCACAGATACGCAGTATTTT
CDR3aa: CAVGWGTDTQYF

len: 13
d_gene: -
v_gene: TRBV24-1
abundance: -
j_gene: TRBJ2-2
CDR3nt: TGTGCCACCAGTGCTTCCAACACCGGGGAGCTGTTTTTT
CDR3aa: CATSASNTGELFF

len: 15
d_gene: TRBD1
v_gene: TRBV7-9
abundance: -
j_gene: TRBJ1-2
CDR3nt: TGTGCCAGCAGCACTAGGCGGGACAGGGGATATGGCTACACCTTC
CDR3aa: CASSTRRDRGYGYTF

len: 15
d_gene: -
v_gene: TRBV5-8
abundance: -
j_gene: TRBJ2-2
CDR3nt: TGTGCCAGCAGCTTGGAGGCAGGGGATCACGGGGAGCTGTTTTTT
CDR3aa: CASSLEAGDHGELFF

len: 14
d_gene: -
v_gene: TRBV6-5
abundance: -
j_gene: TRBJ2-1
CDR3nt: TGTGCCACTCGCCTCAGGGGCCCGTACAATGAGCAGTTCTTC
CDR3aa: CATRLRGPYNEQFF

len: 12
d_gene: -
v_gene: TRBV3-1/TRBV3-2
abundance: -
j_gene: TRBJ1-1
CDR3nt: TGTGCCAGCAAGGCAGGGGCCACTGAAGCTTTCTTT
CDR3aa: CASKAGATEAFF

len: 15
d_gene: TRBD2
v_gene: TRBV2
abundance: -
j_gene: TRBJ2-1
CDR3nt: TGTGCCAGCAGCCGCTCTAGCGGGGGGGCCAATGAGCAGTTCTTC
CDR3aa: CASSRSSGGANEQFF

len: 16
d_gene: TRBD2
v_gene: TRBV7-9
abundance: -
j_gene: TRBJ2-3
CDR3nt: TGTGCCAGCAGCCGCGGACTAGCGGGAGCGGCAGATACGCAGTATTTT
CDR3aa: CASSRGLAGAADTQYF

len: 17
d_gene: TRBD1
v_gene: TRBV3-1/TRBV3-2
abundance: -
j_gene: TRBJ1-5
CDR3nt: TGTGCCAGCAGCCAAGATGTCCCAGGGGGCCCGAGTCAGCCCCAGCATTTT
CDR3aa: CASSQDVPGGPSQPQHF

len: 15
d_gene: -
v_gene: TRBV15
abundance: -
j_gene: TRBJ2-7
CDR3nt: TGTGCCACCAGCAGAGATCCGAGGGGAGGCGACGAGCAGTACTTC
CDR3aa: CATSRDPRGGDEQYF

len: 14
d_gene: -
v_gene: TRBV21-1
abundance: -
j_gene: TRBJ1-1
CDR3nt: TGTGCCAGCAGCAAAGGGAAAGTAGGAGATGAAGCTTTCTTT
CDR3aa: CASSKGKVGDEAFF

len: 20
d_gene: -
v_gene: TRBV19
abundance: -
j_gene: TRBJ1-5
CDR3nt: TGTGCCAGCCAGAGGTTGCAGGGGTCCCTTCGTCTAAATAGCAATCAGCCCCAGCATTTT
CDR3aa: CASQRLQGSLRLNSNQPQHF

len: 15
d_gene: TRBD1
v_gene: TRBV5-8
abundance: -
j_gene: TRBJ2-7
CDR3nt: TGTGCCAGCAGCTTGGTTGGACAGGGGGCCTACGAGCAGTACTTC
CDR3aa: CASSLVGQGAYEQYF

len: 14
d_gene: -
v_gene: TRBV4-3
abundance: -
j_gene: TRBJ1-2
CDR3nt: TGCGCCAGCAGCCAAGATAGAGGAGGGCCTGGCTACACCTTC
CDR3aa: CASSQDRGGPGYTF

len: 14
d_gene: -
v_gene: TRBV6-5
abundance: -
j_gene: TRBJ1-1
CDR3nt: TGTGCCAGCAGAACACGACATCTGAACACTGAAGCTTTCTTT
CDR3aa: CASRTRHLNTEAFF

len: 15
d_gene: TRBD1
v_gene: TRBV28
abundance: -
j_gene: TRBJ1-2
CDR3nt: TGTGCCAGCAGTTTACCCCAGGACAGGGTTTATGGCTACACCTTC
CDR3aa: CASSLPQDRVYGYTF

len: 14
d_gene: TRBD2
v_gene: TRBV27
abundance: -
j_gene: TRBJ2-5
CDR3nt: TGTGCCAGCAGTCTGAAGCGGGAGCCCGAGACCCAGTACTTC
CDR3aa: CASSLKREPETQYF

len: 17
d_gene: -
v_gene: TRBV28
abundance: -
j_gene: TRBJ2-3
CDR3nt: TGTGCCAGCAGTTTAAGTGTAGGGACTCGAAGGCCAGATACGCAGTATTTT
CDR3aa: CASSLSVGTRRPDTQYF

len: 16
d_gene: TRBD2
v_gene: TRBV11-1
abundance: -
j_gene: TRBJ2-3
CDR3nt: TGTGCCAGCAGCTCCCCGGGACTAGCGGGATCGGTTACGCAGTATTTT
CDR3aa: CASSSPGLAGSVTQYF

len: 17
d_gene: -
v_gene: TRBV7-6
abundance: -
j_gene: TRBJ2-2
CDR3nt: TGTGCCAGCAGCCACGGGGGACCGAGAACGAACACCGGGGAGCTGTTTTTT
CDR3aa: CASSHGGPRTNTGELFF

len: 16
d_gene: TRBD1
v_gene: TRBV6-1
abundance: -
j_gene: TRBJ2-1
CDR3nt: TGTGCCAGCAGTGGCCGGGACAGGGGAGAATACAATGAGCAGTTCTTC
CDR3aa: CASSGRDRGEYNEQFF

len: 17
d_gene: -
v_gene: TRBV25-1
abundance: -
j_gene: TRBJ2-2
CDR3nt: TGTGCCAGCAGTGAGCCTCCAGGCTCAAAGAACACCGGGGAGCTGTTTTTT
CDR3aa: CASSEPPGSKNTGELFF

len: 14
d_gene: -
v_gene: TRBV9
abundance: -
j_gene: TRBJ2-6
CDR3nt: TGTGCCAGCAGCGGGGCTTATGGGGCCAACGTCCTGACTTTC
CDR3aa: CASSGAYGANVLTF

len: 14
d_gene: TRBD1
v_gene: TRBV19
abundance: -
j_gene: TRBJ2-1
CDR3nt: TGTGCCAGTAGACCGGGACAGGGGAGTGGTAAGCAGTTCTTC
CDR3aa: CASRPGQGSGKQFF

len: 16
d_gene: TRBD1
v_gene: TRBV28
abundance: few
j_gene: TRBJ1-4
CDR3nt: TGTGCCAGCAGTTTGCGAGGCTACAGGGGGGTTGAAAAACTGTTTTTT
CDR3aa: CASSLRGYRGVEKLFF

len: 14
d_gene: -
v_gene: TRBV5-3
abundance: -
j_gene: TRBJ2-2
CDR3nt: TGTGCCAGAAGCTTGGGTACGAACACCGGGGAGCTGTTTTTT
CDR3aa: CARSLGTNTGELFF

len: 16
d_gene: TRBD2
v_gene: TRBV4-2
abundance: -
j_gene: TRBJ2-3
CDR3nt: TGTGCCAGCAGCCAACTAGCGGGGGCTAGCACAGATACGCAGTATTTT
CDR3aa: CASSQLAGASTDTQYF

len: 15
d_gene: -
v_gene: TRBV5-1
abundance: -
j_gene: TRBJ2-3
CDR3nt: TGCGCCAGCAGCCCAACGGGAGCTCGCACAGATACGCAGTATTTT
CDR3aa: CASSPTGARTDTQYF

len: 16
d_gene: TRBD1
v_gene: TRBV18
abundance: -
j_gene: TRBJ2-2
CDR3nt: TGTGCCAGCTCACCCCGACAGGGCCCGAACACCGGGGAGCTGTTTTTT
CDR3aa: CASSPRQGPNTGELFF

len: 12
d_gene: -
v_gene: TRBV28
abundance: -
j_gene: TRBJ1-1
CDR3nt: TGTGCCAGCAGACGCCGAGGAGGGGAAGCTTTCTTT
CDR3aa: CASRRRGGEAFF

len: 14
d_gene: TRBD1
v_gene: TRBV4-1
abundance: -
j_gene: TRBJ2-7
CDR3nt: TGCGCCAGCAGCGAGGACAGGGGGCATTTCGAGCAGTACTTC
CDR3aa: CASSEDRGHFEQYF

len: 15
d_gene: TRBD1
v_gene: TRBV7-2
abundance: -
j_gene: TRBJ1-6
CDR3nt: TGTGCCAGCAGCTTAGATGGGACAGGGTTCACCGGCCTCCACTTT
CDR3aa: CASSLDGTGFTGLHF

len: 13
d_gene: -
v_gene: TRBV7-8
abundance: -
j_gene: TRBJ2-1
CDR3nt: TGTGCCAGCAGCTTGATCGAAGCCGGCGGTGCCTTCTTC
CDR3aa: CASSLIEAGGAFF

len: 13
d_gene: TRBD1
v_gene: TRBV19
abundance: -
j_gene: TRBJ1-2
CDR3nt: TGTGCCATTTCGACAGGGCTATACTATGGCTACACCTTC
CDR3aa: CAISTGLYYGYTF

len: 15
d_gene: TRBD1
v_gene: TRBV19
abundance: -
j_gene: TRBJ1-4
CDR3nt: TGTGCCAGTAGTATGGGGACAGGGGGGAGCCGTCGACTGTTTTTT
CDR3aa: CASSMGTGGSRRLFF

len: 17
d_gene: TRBD1
v_gene: TRBV6-2/TRBV6-3
abundance: -
j_gene: TRBJ2-7
CDR3nt: TGTGCCAGCAGTTACTCGGGATCGTGGGACAGGGCGTACGAGCAGTACTTC
CDR3aa: CASSYSGSWDRAYEQYF

len: 17
d_gene: TRBD1
v_gene: TRBV7-3
abundance: -
j_gene: TRBJ1-2
CDR3nt: TGTGCCAGCAGGTCCTCGGGACAGCTGAGCTCTAACTATGGCTACACCTTC
CDR3aa: CASRSSGQLSSNYGYTF

len: 15
d_gene: TRBD1
v_gene: TRBV4-3
abundance: -
j_gene: TRBJ1-2
CDR3nt: TGCGCCAGCAGCCAAGCTCAGGGACAGAACTATGGCTACACCTTC
CDR3aa: CASSQAQGQNYGYTF

len: 18
d_gene: TRBD2
v_gene: TRBV5-4
abundance: -
j_gene: TRBJ2-2
CDR3nt: TGTGCCAGCAGCTTGGATCTAGCGGGGGGACTCAACACCGGGGAGCTGTTTTTT
CDR3aa: CASSLDLAGGLNTGELFF

len: 13
d_gene: -
v_gene: TRBV28
abundance: -
j_gene: TRBJ1-3
CDR3nt: TGTGCCAGCATTTATGGGAGAGGAAACACCATATATTTT
CDR3aa: CASIYGRGNTIYF